Presented here are 30 T cell receptor beta chains from one specimen sequenced in a study of molecular identifiers for immune sequencing clone quantification. TCRdb re-analysed the PCR reads in MiXCR, keeping a single row per CDR3 protein. This sample has 250,000 to 400,000 distinct CDR3 sequences; about 22% occur once, and the top ten carry 0.7% to 0.9%. The sequenced sample consisted of naive CD8+ T cells from blood, with Jurkat cell RNA spiked in. Subset specified: FACS-sorted CD8+CD4-CCR7+CD45RA+ naive T cells. All receptors derive from a human donor in good health. Some libraries in this study had Jurkat cell RNA spiked in.

This clonotype was picked up many times. The chain links TRBV7-9 to TRBJ2-2; D call uncertain. Trimming removed 3 bases at V and 7 bases at J, with 6 bases between. Germline V gene data show CDR1 as SEHNR and CDR2 as FQNEAQ (reference sequence). This CDR3 is built from 12 residues. CDR3 nucleotides: TGTGCCAGCAGCTTCGAGAGCGGGGAGCTGTTTTTT. Residues: CASSFESGELFF.

This rearrangement joins TRBV12-3 or TRBV12-4 to TRBJ2-7, with 9 bases lining up with TRBD2. The CDR3 has 13 amino acids. V trimming: 11 bases; J trimming: 5 bases; junction bases outside the gene matches: 10. The CDR3 region is CARRGLALHEQYF. CDR3 DNA sequence: TGTGCCCGCCGGGGACTAGCACTTCACGAGCAGTACTTC.

As regards this clonotype: An end of the junction does not agree with germline; a read error may underlie this. CDR3: CASSSRDGESSYNEQLF. CDR3 DNA: TGTGCCAGCAGCTCCCGGGACGGAGAGAGCTCCTACAATGAGCAGCTCTTC. The chain is built from TRBV11-3 and TRBJ2-1; D tentatively reads TRBD1 or TRBD2 (5 bases each). The CDR3 has 17 residues. Germline CDR1 and CDR2: SGHNT and YENEEA.

Turning to this clonotype: A read error is possible here, since a much larger clone lies one base away. The chain links TRBV6-5 to TRBJ2-7, with D perhaps being TRBD1 or TRBD2 (6 bases each). Germline assignment: CDR1 MNHEY and CDR2 SVGAGI. The CDR3 consists of 16 residues. The CDR3 loop is CACSYMGAGLGGEQYF. In DNA form, the CDR3 reads TGTGCCTGCAGTTATATGGGGGCAGGCCTGGGGGGCGAGCAGTACTTC.

This clonotype came up many times. The chain combines TRBV7-9 with TRBJ2-1; 7 nucleotides align to TRBD1. Per the germline V gene, CDR1 is SEHNR and CDR2 is FQNEAQ (reference sequence). The length of the CDR3 is 16 residues. V was pared by 5 bases and J by 2 bases, with 9 bases of the junction left unmatched. Written as DNA, the CDR3 is TGTGCCAGCAGCACGGGACAGAACTATGCCTACAATGAGCAGTTCTTC. It is translated as CASSTGQNYAYNEQFF.

This clonotype was observed a single time. It may be a read error: a sequence one base away is much more abundant. The conserved closing phenylalanine or tryptophan is absent in this CDR3, likely reflecting a read error. The chain uses TRBV9 and TRBJ2-3, with unresolved D. V was trimmed by 4 bases and J by 2 bases, leaving 8 bases between them. From germline, CDR1 is SGDLS and CDR2 YYNGEE. This CDR3 spans 13 amino acids. The CDR3 protein is CASSFGNTDTQYS. In DNA form, the CDR3 reads TGTGCCAGCAGCTTTGGGAACACAGATACGCAGTATTCT.

This clonotype was observed a few times. Being one base from a much bigger clone, this may be a read error. The chain joins TRBV11-2 to TRBJ2-1; no firm D call. The germline V gene encodes CDR1 SGHAT and CDR2 FQNNGV. Trimming took off 1 base at V and 7 bases at J, with 5 bases between the two ends. This CDR3 is built from 12 residues. In nucleotides, the CDR3 is TGTGCCAGCAGCTTAGGGATAAATGAGCAGTTCTTC. Encoded protein: CASSLGINEQFF.

This clonotype came up many times. V usage is TRBV13 and J usage is TRBJ2-5, with no clear D. CDR3 length: 14 residues. Germline V lookup: CDR1 PRHDT, CDR2 FYEKMQ (reference sequence). The ends were cut back, 0 bases at V and 1 base at J, with 6 bases in the middle. DNA for the CDR3: TGTGCCAGCAGCTTAGGCTGGGGCCAAGAGACCCAGTACTTC. Its translation: CASSLGWGQETQYF.

This clonotype was seen repeatedly, ten times or more. This sequence joins TRBV6-2 or TRBV6-3 and TRBJ2-7, with a possible D match to TRBD2 (5 bases). CDR3 length equals 12 residues. Germline CDR1 reads MNHEY; CDR2 reads SVGEGT. With 6 bases removed from V and 2 bases from J, the gap between germline ends came to 8 bases. In DNA form, the CDR3 reads TGTGCCAGCAGGGACTTTACCTACGAGCAGTACTTC. It encodes CASRDFTYEQYF.

This clonotype was counted many times. This chain connects TRBV25-1 to TRBJ2-1; D is unresolved. Trimming cost V 4 bases and J 0 bases, with 19 bases left between them. Per germline, CDR1 MGHDK and CDR2 SYGVNS. CDR3 length: 18 residues. CDR3 sequence reads: CASSVRNVRYSSYNEQFF. DNA of the CDR3: TGTGCCAGCAGTGTTCGAAATGTCCGGTACAGCTCCTACAATGAGCAGTTCTTC.

The sample holds many counts of this clonotype. The gene calls are TRBV7-9 and TRBJ2-5; D tentatively fits TRBD1 or TRBD2 (6 bases each). Germline loops: CDR1 SEHNR, CDR2 FQNEAQ (reference sequence). Trimming took off 2 bases at V and 0 bases at J, with 19 bases between the two ends. This CDR3 spans 18 amino acids. CDR3 in DNA: TGTGCCAGCAGCTTATGGGCGGTCGGGGGCCTGTACCAAGAGACCCAGTACTTC. Its protein product is CASSLWAVGGLYQETQYF.

This clonotype was found many times. The chain's CDR3 is CATSRERVFRSYNEQFF. CDR3 nucleotide sequence: TGTGCCACCAGCAGAGAAAGGGTGTTCCGGTCCTACAATGAGCAGTTCTTC. The gene calls are TRBV15 and TRBJ2-1; D remains ambiguous. Trimming cost V 0 bases and J 1 base, with 13 bases left between them. This CDR3 spans 17 amino acids. Germline CDR1 and CDR2: LNHNV and YYDKDF (reference sequence).

Details on this clonotype: Given a much more abundant clone one base away, this may be a read error. The chain has TRBV20-1 and TRBJ1-1; D not certain. The CDR3 loop spans 10 amino acids. The germline V gene encodes CDR1 DFQATT and CDR2 SNEGSKA (reference sequence). The CDR3 reads CNALRSEAFF. DNA for the CDR3: TGCAATGCTCTTCGCAGTGAAGCTTTCTTT.

This clonotype was observed at least ten times. This rearrangement joins TRBV29-1 to TRBJ1-1; 9 bases map to TRBD1. V lost 6 bases to trimming and J lost 2 bases; unmatched junction nucleotides: 4. Germline V gene data show CDR1 as SQVTM and CDR2 as ANQGSEA. The CDR3 is made up of 13 amino acids. CDR3 sequence reads: CSVPGQGNTEAFF. DNA of the CDR3: TGCAGCGTACCGGGACAGGGAAACACTGAAGCTTTCTTT.

At least ten counts were recorded for this clonotype. This chain links TRBV7-6 with TRBJ2-3; possibly TRBD1 or TRBD2 for D (5 bases each). CDR3 length: 16 amino acids. Germline loops: CDR1 SGHVS, CDR2 FNYEAQ. Trimming took 5 bases from V and 6 from J, leaving 21 bases between them. In DNA form, the CDR3 reads TGTGCCAGCAGCCTAGAGACAGTCAGGCGGGCCGATACGCAGTATTTT. Translation: CASSLETVRRADTQYF.

At least ten counts were recorded for this clonotype. This chain connects TRBV28 to TRBJ2-7; possible D gene TRBD2, 6 bases. CDR1 MDHEN and CDR2 SYDVKM come from the germline V gene. Trimming left V 3 bases short and J 2 bases short, with 14 bases between. The CDR3 runs 15 residues. Here the CDR3 reads CASSFRGLRTYEQYF. CDR3 nucleotides: TGTGCCAGCAGTTTTCGGGGGTTGCGGACCTACGAGCAGTACTTC.

Many counts were recorded for this clonotype. The rearrangement joins TRBV5-6 to TRBJ2-1, with 7 bases matching TRBD2. Germline V lookup: CDR1 SGHDT, CDR2 YYEEEE. The J segment lost 6 bases and the V segment lost 1 base, leaving 13 bases of the junction unmatched. This CDR3 spans 17 amino acids. In nucleotides, the CDR3 is TGTGCCAGCAGCTTGCCTCGCCTAGCGGACGGGGGCAATGAGCAGTTCTTC. Translating gives CASSLPRLADGGNEQFF.

This clonotype was picked up many times. The chain employs TRBV9 and TRBJ1-3, with D possibly being TRBD1 (6 bases). Germline values: CDR1 SGDLS, CDR2 YYNGEE. Trimming removed 2 bases at V and 0 bases at J, with 9 bases between. The CDR3 spans 15 residues. CDR3 sequence reads: CASSVEGGSGNTIYF. The CDR3 region has the DNA TGTGCCAGCAGCGTGGAAGGGGGCTCTGGAAACACCATATATTTT.

This clonotype was picked up many times. V usage is TRBV9 and J usage is TRBJ2-7; possibly TRBD2 for D (6 bases). With 0 bases removed from V and 4 bases from J, the gap between germline ends came to 11 bases. Germline loops: CDR1 SGDLS, CDR2 YYNGEE. The length of the CDR3 is 14 residues. The CDR3 here is CASSVGPSEYEQYF. The DNA for the CDR3 is TGTGCCAGCAGCGTAGGGCCTAGCGAGTACGAGCAGTACTTC.

The chain recombines TRBV11-2 with TRBJ2-1; tentative D call: TRBD1 (6 bases). The V gene lost 1 base and the J gene lost 3 bases, with 10 bases spanning the gap. This CDR3 has 15 residues. CDR1 is SGHAT, CDR2 FQNNGV, per germline. CDR3 nucleotides: TGTGCCAGCAGCTTAGTGGGGGCTAACTACAATGAGCAGTTCTTC. The encoded protein is CASSLVGANYNEQFF. The full variable domain, completed using reference TRBV11-2 and TRBJ2-1, is EAGVAQSPRYKIIEKRQSVAFWCNPISGHATLYWYQQILGQGPKLLIQFQNNGVVDDSQLPKDRFSAERLKGVDSTLKIQPAKLEDSAVYLCASSLVGANYNEQFFGPGTRLTVL.

This clonotype was picked up a small number of times. The V and J genes are TRBV13 and TRBJ2-7, with D unresolved. Germline assignment: CDR1 PRHDT and CDR2 FYEKMQ (reference sequence). This CDR3 has 14 amino acids. The V end was cut by 7 bases, the J end by 5 bases, with 18 bases between. The chain's CDR3 is CASNPFGRVNEQYF. CDR3 sequence (DNA): TGTGCCAGCAACCCTTTTGGTAGGGTTAACGAGCAGTACTTC.

Concerning this clonotype: This may be a read error: a much more frequent sequence differs by one nucleotide. The J gene is TRBJ2-7, the V gene TRBV7-2, with 7 bases matching TRBD1. The germline gives CDR1 SGHTA, CDR2 FQGNSA. The ends lost 8 bases at V and 5 bases at J; junction bases unmatched: 15. The CDR3 runs to 15 residues. The chain's CDR3 is CASGTYGTVGDEQYF. CDR3 DNA: TGTGCCAGCGGCACCTATGGGACAGTAGGCGACGAGCAGTACTTC.

This clonotype was seen repeatedly, ten times or more. The chain employs TRBV20-1 and TRBJ1-1; no definite D call. CDR1 DFQATT and CDR2 SNEGSKA come from the germline V gene (reference sequence). This CDR3 spans 11 amino acids. The CDR3, as DNA: TGCAGACTCGGGATGTTCACTGAAGCTTTCTTT. As protein: CRLGMFTEAFF.

There are many counts of this clonotype. The chain recombines TRBV4-1 with TRBJ1-5; no firm D call. The CDR3 length is 18 residues. Germline V gene lookup returns CDR1 MGHRA and CDR2 YSYEKL. Trimming cost V 1 base and J 2 bases, with 18 bases left between them. DNA for the CDR3: TGCGCCAGCAGCCAAGGTTTGGGGTTTCAAGATCGCAATCAGCCCCAGCATTTT. Protein product: CASSQGLGFQDRNQPQHF.

In this sample, this clonotype turned up many times. This chain links TRBV7-9 with TRBJ2-5; 7 nucleotides agree with TRBD1. The CDR3 loop spans 14 amino acids. CDR1 is SEHNR, CDR2 FQNEAQ, per germline (reference sequence). The J segment lost 3 bases and the V segment lost 5 bases, leaving 6 bases of the junction unmatched. The CDR3 reads CASSTPQGEETQYF. The CDR3 DNA follows: TGTGCCAGCAGCACACCTCAGGGGGAAGAGACCCAGTACTTC.

This clonotype has a count of ten or more. The rearrangement links TRBV7-9 to TRBJ2-7; 10 bases are shared with TRBD1. The CDR3 is made up of 16 amino acids. The germline V gene encodes CDR1 SEHNR and CDR2 FQNEAQ (reference sequence). V lost 6 bases to trimming and J lost 0 bases; unmatched junction nucleotides: 8. The CDR3 is CASRPDRDRGSYEQYF. In DNA, the CDR3 is TGTGCCAGCAGACCCGACCGGGACAGGGGCTCCTACGAGCAGTACTTC.

This clonotype has ten or more counts. The chain combines TRBV7-9 with TRBJ2-3; 9 bases agree with TRBD2. Germline CDR1 reads SEHNR; CDR2 reads FQNEAQ (reference sequence). CDR3 length equals 16 residues. With 1 base clipped from V and 2 bases from J, the junction kept 4 bases outside the gene matches. CDR3 residues: CASSLGLAGNTDTQYF. In DNA, the CDR3 is TGTGCCAGCAGCTTAGGGCTAGCGGGGAACACAGATACGCAGTATTTT.

This clonotype was recorded many times. J is TRBJ1-5 and V is TRBV7-2, with D hard to call. This CDR3 comprises 13 residues. V gave up 2 bases and J gave up 4 bases, with 6 bases separating them. Germline V lookup: CDR1 SGHTA, CDR2 FQGNSA. CDR3 sequence reads: CASSLTLNQPQHF. The DNA for the CDR3 is TGTGCCAGCAGCTTAACGCTAAATCAGCCCCAGCATTTT. The variable domain in full, with the rest retrieved from reference TRBV7-2 and TRBJ1-5, is GAGVSQSPSNKVTEKGKDVELRCDPISGHTALYWYRQSLGQGLEFLIYFQGNSAPDKSGLPSDRFSAERTGGSVSTLTIQRTQQEDSAVYLCASSLTLNQPQHFGDGTRLSIL.

This clonotype was detected ten times or more. The rearrangement joins TRBV5-5 to TRBJ2-7; 8 nucleotides agree with TRBD1. V shed 4 bases, J shed 4 bases, and the junction held 7 bases outside the gene matches. The CDR3 is made up of 14 amino acids. Germline loops: CDR1 SGHKS, CDR2 YYEKEE (reference sequence). CDR3 sequence reads: CASSRQTGDYEQYF. CDR3 DNA sequence: TGTGCCAGCAGCCGGCAGACAGGGGATTACGAGCAGTACTTC.

This clonotype was detected ten times or more. The chain employs TRBV28 and TRBJ2-7; TRBD2 matches 9 bases. CDR1 and CDR2 (germline): MDHEN, SYDVKM. This CDR3 has 17 amino acids. V shed 3 bases, J shed 3 bases, and the junction held 12 bases outside the gene matches. The CDR3 reads CASSLALRTSVYYEQYF. The CDR3 region has the DNA TGTGCCAGCAGTTTGGCCCTCCGGACTAGCGTTTACTACGAGCAGTACTTC.